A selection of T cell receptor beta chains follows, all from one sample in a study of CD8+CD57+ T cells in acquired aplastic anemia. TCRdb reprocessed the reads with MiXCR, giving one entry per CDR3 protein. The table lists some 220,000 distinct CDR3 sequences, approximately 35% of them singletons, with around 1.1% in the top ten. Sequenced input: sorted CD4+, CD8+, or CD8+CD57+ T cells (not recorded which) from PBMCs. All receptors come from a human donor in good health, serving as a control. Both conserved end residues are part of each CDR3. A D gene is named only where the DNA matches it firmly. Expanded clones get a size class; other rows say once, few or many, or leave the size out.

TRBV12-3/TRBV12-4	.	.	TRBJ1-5	TGTGCCAGCAGTTTACAGATTAATCAGCCCCAGCATTTT	CASSLQINQPQHF
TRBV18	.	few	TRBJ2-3	TGTGCCAGCTCACCGGGCGGGGCGCGCACAGATACGCAGTATTTT	CASSPGGARTDTQYF
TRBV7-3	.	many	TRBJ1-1	TGTGCCAGCAGCAGTACACTCGCCCCGGGGTACACTGAAGCTTTCTTT	CASSSTLAPGYTEAFF
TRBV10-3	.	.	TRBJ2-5	TGTGCCATCAGTGCGTGGGAGGCGACCCAGTACTTC	CAISAWEATQYF
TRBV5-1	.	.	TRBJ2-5	TGCGCCAGCAGCTTGGAGGCAGGGGCCGGCGCCGGGACCCAGTACTTC	CASSLEAGAGAGTQYF
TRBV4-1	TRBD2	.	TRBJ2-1	TGCGCCAGCAGCCAAGCCGCCCTAGCGGGGGGGCCTAACAATGAGCAGTTCTTC	CASSQAALAGGPNNEQFF
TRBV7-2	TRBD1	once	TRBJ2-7	TGTGCCAGCAGCGGGACAGGACTCTACGAGCAGTACTTC	CASSGTGLYEQYF
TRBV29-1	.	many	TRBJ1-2	TGCAGCGTTGCTACCGGGAGAGATTATGGCTACACCTTC	CSVATGRDYGYTF
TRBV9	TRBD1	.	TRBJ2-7	TGTGCCAGCAGCGGTGGACAGGGATCCTACGAGCAGTACTTC	CASSGGQGSYEQYF
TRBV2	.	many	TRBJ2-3	TGTGCCATTGGGGAGGGCACAGATACGCAGTATTTT	CAIGEGTDTQYF
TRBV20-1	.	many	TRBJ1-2	TGCAGTGCTAGGTCCGGGATTTATGGCTACACCTTC	CSARSGIYGYTF
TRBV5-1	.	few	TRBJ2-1	TGCGCCAGCAGCCCCGGGGAGTTAGCGGCATACAATGAGCGGTTCTTC	CASSPGELAAYNERFF
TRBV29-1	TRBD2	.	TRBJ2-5	TGCAGCGTGGCGGGAGTTTCGGAGACCCAGTACTTC	CSVAGVSETQYF
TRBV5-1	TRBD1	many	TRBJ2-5	TGCGCCAGCAGCTCCGGACAGGGGGAGGGTGGGACCCAGTACTTC	CASSSGQGEGGTQYF
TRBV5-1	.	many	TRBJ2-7	TGCGCCAGCAGCACCGGCCAGCGAGACTACGAGCAGTACTTC	CASSTGQRDYEQYF
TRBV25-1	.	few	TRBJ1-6	TGTGCCAGCAGACAGGATTTAGGGCTTCTGGGGTCACCCCTCCACTTT	CASRQDLGLLGSPLHF
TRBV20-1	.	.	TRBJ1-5	TGCAGTGCTAGGAAGGGTAGCAATCAGCCCCAGCATTTT	CSARKGSNQPQHF
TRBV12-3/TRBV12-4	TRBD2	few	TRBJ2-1	TGTGCCAGCAGCGAGACTAGCGGGTGGAATGAGCAGTTCTTC	CASSETSGWNEQFF
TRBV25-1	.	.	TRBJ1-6	TGTGCCAGCAGTGAATGGCAGGCTTCGGGTAGAAATTCGCCCCTCCACTTT	CASSEWQASGRNSPLHF
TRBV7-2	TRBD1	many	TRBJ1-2	TGTGCCAGCAGCTTCCTCAGGGGGCGAAGCTATGGCTACACCTTC	CASSFLRGRSYGYTF
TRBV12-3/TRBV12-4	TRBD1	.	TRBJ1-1	TGTGCCAGCAGTCGTTGGATGGGACAGGGGAACACTGAAGCTTTCTTT	CASSRWMGQGNTEAFF
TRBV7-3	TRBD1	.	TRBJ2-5	TGCACCAGCAGAGGGACAGGGGCAAGAGAGACCCAGTACTTC	CTSRGTGARETQYF
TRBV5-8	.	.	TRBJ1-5	TGTGCCAGCAGCTTACCAGGCTATAGCAATCAGCCCCAGCATTTT	CASSLPGYSNQPQHF
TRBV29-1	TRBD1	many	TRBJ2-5	TGCAGCGTTTCCCTCGGGGGACAGGGGGCTGAGACCCAGTACTTC	CSVSLGGQGAETQYF
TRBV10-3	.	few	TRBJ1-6	TGTGCCATCAGTGTAAAAGGCCAGGACGATTCACCCCTCCACTTT	CAISVKGQDDSPLHF
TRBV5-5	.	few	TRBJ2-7	TGTGCCAGCAGCTTGGGGGGCTATACCTACGAGCAGTACTTC	CASSLGGYTYEQYF
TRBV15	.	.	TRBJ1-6	TGTGCCACCAGCAGGGCGAGTTTCGATTCACCCCTCCACTTT	CATSRASFDSPLHF
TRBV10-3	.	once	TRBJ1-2	TGTGCCATCAGTGAGGAACCGGGACAAACTAACTATGGCTACACCTTC	CAISEEPGQTNYGYTF
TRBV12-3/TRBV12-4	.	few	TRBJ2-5	TGTGCCAGCAGTCAAACCTCGATGCTTAAGGAGCGACCCCAGTACTTC	CASSQTSMLKERPQYF
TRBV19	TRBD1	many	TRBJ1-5	TGTGCCAGTAGTACCCCTGGGACAGGGCGTCAGCCCCAGCATTTT	CASSTPGTGRQPQHF
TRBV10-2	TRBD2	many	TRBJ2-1	TGCGCCAGTGCCCGGACTAGCGGGGACCACAATGAGCAGTTCTTC	CASARTSGDHNEQFF
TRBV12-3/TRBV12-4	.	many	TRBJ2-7	TGTGCCAGCAGTTGGGAGGAGGGGGCCTACGAGCAGTACTTC	CASSWEEGAYEQYF
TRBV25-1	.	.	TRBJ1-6	TGTGCCAGCAGTTTAGGACCGCTCTCCTATAATTCACCCCTCCACTTT	CASSLGPLSYNSPLHF
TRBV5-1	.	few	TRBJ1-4	TGCGCCAGCAGGCGGGGTGTGGAAAAACTGTTTTTT	CASRRGVEKLFF